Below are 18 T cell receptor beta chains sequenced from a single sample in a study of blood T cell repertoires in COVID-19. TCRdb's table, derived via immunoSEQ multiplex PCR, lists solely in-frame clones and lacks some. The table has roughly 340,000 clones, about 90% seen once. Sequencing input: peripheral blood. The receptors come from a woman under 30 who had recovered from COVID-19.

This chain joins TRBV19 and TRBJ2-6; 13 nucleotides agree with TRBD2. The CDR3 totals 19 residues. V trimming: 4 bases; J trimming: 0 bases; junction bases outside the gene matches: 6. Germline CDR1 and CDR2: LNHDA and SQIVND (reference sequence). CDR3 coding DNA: TGTGCCAGTAGTACTGGACTAGCGGGAGTAGGCTCTGGGGCCAACGTCCTGACTTTC. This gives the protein CASSTGLAGVGSGANVLTF.

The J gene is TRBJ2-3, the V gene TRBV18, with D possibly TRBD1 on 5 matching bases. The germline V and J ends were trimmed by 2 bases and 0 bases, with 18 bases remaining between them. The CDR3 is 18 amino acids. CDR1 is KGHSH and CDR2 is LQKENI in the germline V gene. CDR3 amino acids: CASSPSTAHLSSTDTQYF. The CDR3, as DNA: TGTGCCAGCTCACCATCGACAGCTCACTTGTCTAGCACAGATACGCAGTATTTT.

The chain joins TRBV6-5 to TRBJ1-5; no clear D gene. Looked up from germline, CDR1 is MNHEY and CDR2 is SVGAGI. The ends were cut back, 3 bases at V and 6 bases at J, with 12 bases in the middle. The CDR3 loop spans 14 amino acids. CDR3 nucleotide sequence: TGTGCCAGCAGTTATTCGGTGGTTGGTCAGCCCCAGCATTTT. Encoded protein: CASSYSVVGQPQHF.

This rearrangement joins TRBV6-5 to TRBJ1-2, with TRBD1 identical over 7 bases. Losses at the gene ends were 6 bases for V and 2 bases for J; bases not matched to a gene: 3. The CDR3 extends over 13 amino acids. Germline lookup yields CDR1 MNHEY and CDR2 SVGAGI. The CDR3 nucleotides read TGTGCCAGCAGGGGACAGTCAAACTATGGCTACACCTTC. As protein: CASRGQSNYGYTF.

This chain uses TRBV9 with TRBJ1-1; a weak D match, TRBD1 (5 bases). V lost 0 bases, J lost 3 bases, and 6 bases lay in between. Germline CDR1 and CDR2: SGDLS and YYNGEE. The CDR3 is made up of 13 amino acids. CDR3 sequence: CASSVVRDTEAFF. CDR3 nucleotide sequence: TGTGCCAGCAGCGTAGTCAGGGACACTGAAGCTTTCTTT.

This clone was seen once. The CDR3 DNA reads TGTGCCAGCAGCTTAGTGGAGGGTGACTATGGCTACACCTTC. Translated, it gives CASSLVEGDYGYTF. The gene calls are TRBV7-6 and TRBJ1-2; D ambiguous. CDR3 length: 14 amino acids. Germline loops: CDR1 SGHVS, CDR2 FNYEAQ. The germline V and J ends were trimmed by 1 base and 3 bases, with 9 bases remaining between them.

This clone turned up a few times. CDR3 coding DNA: TGTGCCAGCAGCCCCCTGGGACATCTCCATGAGCAGTTCTTC. It translates to CASSPLGHLHEQFF. The chain joins TRBV7-9 to TRBJ2-1, with D possibly being TRBD1 (6 bases). The V gene lost 5 bases and the J gene lost 8 bases, with 16 bases spanning the gap. Germline V gives CDR1 SEHNR, CDR2 FQNEAQ (reference sequence). This CDR3 comprises 14 residues.

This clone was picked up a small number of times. This chain's CDR3 is CASSLAPRGYYNEQFF. For the CDR3, the DNA is TGTGCCAGCAGCTTAGCCCCAAGGGGCTACTACAATGAGCAGTTCTTC. The chain joins TRBV7-9 to TRBJ2-1; perhaps TRBD1 as D (5 bases). The CDR3 runs 16 residues. Germline values: CDR1 SEHNR, CDR2 FQNEAQ (reference sequence). The V gene lost 0 bases and the J gene lost 3 bases, with 12 bases spanning the gap.

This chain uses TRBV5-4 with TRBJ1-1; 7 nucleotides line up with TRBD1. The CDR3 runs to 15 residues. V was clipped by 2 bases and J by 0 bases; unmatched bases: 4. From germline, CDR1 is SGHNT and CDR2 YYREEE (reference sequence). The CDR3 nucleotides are TGTGCCAGCAGCTTCCGACAGGGCCTGAACACTGAAGCTTTCTTT. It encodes CASSFRQGLNTEAFF.

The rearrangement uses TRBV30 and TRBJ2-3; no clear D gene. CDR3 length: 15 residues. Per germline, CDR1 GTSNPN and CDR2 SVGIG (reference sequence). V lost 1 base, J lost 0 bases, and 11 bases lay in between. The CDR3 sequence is CAWSAGAPSTDTQYF. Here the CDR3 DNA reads TGTGCCTGGAGTGCCGGAGCTCCTAGCACAGATACGCAGTATTTT. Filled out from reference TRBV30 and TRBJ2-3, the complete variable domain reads SQTIHQWPATLVQPVGSPLSLECTVEGTSNPNLYWYRQAAGRGLQLLFYSVGIGQISSEVPQNLSASRPQDRQFILSSKKLLLSDSGFYLCAWSAGAPSTDTQYFGPGTRLTVL.

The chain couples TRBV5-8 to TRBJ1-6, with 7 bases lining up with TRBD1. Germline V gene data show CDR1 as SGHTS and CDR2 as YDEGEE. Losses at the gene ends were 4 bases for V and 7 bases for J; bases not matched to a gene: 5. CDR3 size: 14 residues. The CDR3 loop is CASSRQGGNSPLHF. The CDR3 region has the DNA TGTGCCAGCAGCCGACAGGGCGGCAATTCACCCCTCCACTTT.

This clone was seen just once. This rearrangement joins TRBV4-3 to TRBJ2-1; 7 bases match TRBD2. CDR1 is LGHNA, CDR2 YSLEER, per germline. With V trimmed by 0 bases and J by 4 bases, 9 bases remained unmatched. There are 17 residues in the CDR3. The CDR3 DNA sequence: TGCGCCAGCAGCCAAGATCTAAGAGCGGGATCTTACAATGAGCAGTTCTTC. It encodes CASSQDLRAGSYNEQFF.

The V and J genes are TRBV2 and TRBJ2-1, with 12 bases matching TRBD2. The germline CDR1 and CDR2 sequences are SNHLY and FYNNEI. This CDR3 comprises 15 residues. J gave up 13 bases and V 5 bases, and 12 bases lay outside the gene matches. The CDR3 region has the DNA TGTGCCAGCAGTCCTCAACTAGCGGGAGGCCAGTTTCAGTTCTTC. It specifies CASSPQLAGGQFQFF.

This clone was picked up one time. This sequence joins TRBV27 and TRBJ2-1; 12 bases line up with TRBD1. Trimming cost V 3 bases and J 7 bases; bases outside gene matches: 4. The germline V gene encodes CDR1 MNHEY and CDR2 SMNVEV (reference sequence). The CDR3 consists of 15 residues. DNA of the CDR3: TGTGCCAGCAGTTTCGGGACAGGGGGCGCGAATGAGCAGTTCTTC. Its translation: CASSFGTGGANEQFF.

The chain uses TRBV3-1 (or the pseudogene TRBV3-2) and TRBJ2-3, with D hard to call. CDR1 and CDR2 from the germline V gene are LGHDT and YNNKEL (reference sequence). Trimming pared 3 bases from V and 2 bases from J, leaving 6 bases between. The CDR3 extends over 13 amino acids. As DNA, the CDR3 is TGTGCCAGCAGCCACTATACCACAGATACGCAGTATTTT. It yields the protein CASSHYTTDTQYF.

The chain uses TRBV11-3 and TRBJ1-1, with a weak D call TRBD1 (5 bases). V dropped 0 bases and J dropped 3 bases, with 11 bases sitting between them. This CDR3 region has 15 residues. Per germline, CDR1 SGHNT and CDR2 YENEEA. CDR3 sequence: CASSLDAGSDTEAFF. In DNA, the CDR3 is TGTGCCAGCAGCTTAGATGCAGGGTCGGACACTGAAGCTTTCTTT.

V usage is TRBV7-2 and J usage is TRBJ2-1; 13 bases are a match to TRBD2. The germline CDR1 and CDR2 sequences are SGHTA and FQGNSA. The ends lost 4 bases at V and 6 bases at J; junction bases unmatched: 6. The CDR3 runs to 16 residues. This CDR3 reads CASSSRTSGSTNEQFF. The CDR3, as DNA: TGTGCCAGCAGCTCCCGGACTAGCGGGAGTACCAATGAGCAGTTCTTC.

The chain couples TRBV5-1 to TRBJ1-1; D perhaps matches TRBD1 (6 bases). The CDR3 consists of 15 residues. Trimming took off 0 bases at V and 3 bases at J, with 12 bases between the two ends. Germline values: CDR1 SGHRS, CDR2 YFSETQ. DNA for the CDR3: TGCGCCAGCAGCTTGGATCCAGGGGCGGACACTGAAGCTTTCTTT. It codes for CASSLDPGADTEAFF.